The 2 T cell receptor beta chains presented below share a single source sample, sequenced in a study of CD8 T cells in Susac syndrome. Reverse transcription used about 0.45 to 1 ug RNA and random hexamers. TCRdb passed the immunoSEQ multiplex PCR reads through MiXCR, listing each CDR3 protein once. Of approximately 190,000 distinct CDR3 sequences in the sample, almost 96% were seen once. Specimen: CD4+ T cells from PBMCs. These receptors were collected from a human donor with Susac syndrome.

The genes are TRBV27 and TRBJ1-5; the D is unclear. The CDR3 loop spans 12 amino acids. CDR1 is MNHEY, CDR2 SMNVEV, per germline (reference sequence). V was shortened by 6 bases and J by 2 bases, with 5 bases between the two germline ends. The CDR3 bases are TGTGCCAGCAGAGAGGGCAATCAGCCCCAGCATTTT. This encodes CASREGNQPQHF.

The chain combines TRBV30 with TRBJ2-1; maybe TRBD2 (5 bases). The CDR3 extends over 12 amino acids. V was pared by 3 bases and J by 7 bases, with 10 bases between. Germline CDR1 is GTSNPN and CDR2 is SVGIG (reference sequence). The CDR3 nucleotides read TGTGCCTGGAGGGGATCGGGGAATGAGCAGTTCTTC. Translation: CAWRGSGNEQFF.